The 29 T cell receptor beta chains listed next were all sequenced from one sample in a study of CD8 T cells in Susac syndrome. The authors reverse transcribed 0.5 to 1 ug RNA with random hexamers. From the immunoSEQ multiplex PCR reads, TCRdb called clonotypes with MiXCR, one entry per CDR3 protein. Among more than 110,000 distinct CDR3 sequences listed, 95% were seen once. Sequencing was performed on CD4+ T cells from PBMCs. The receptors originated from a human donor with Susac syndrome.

The CDR3 DNA reads as TGTGCCTCCACAGTCGACAGGGGGCCTCCCTACGAGCAGTACTTC. Its translation: CASTVDRGPPYEQYF. The chain has TRBV30 and TRBJ2-7, with 10 bases that match TRBD1. V shed 7 bases, J shed 2 bases, and the junction held 11 bases outside the gene matches. CDR3 length equals 15 residues. Germline V gives CDR1 GTSNPN, CDR2 SVGIG (reference sequence). Drawing the rest from reference TRBV30 and TRBJ2-7, the complete variable domain is SQTIHQWPATLVQPVGSPLSLECTVEGTSNPNLYWYRQAAGRGLQLLFYSVGIGQISSEVPQNLSASRPQDRQFILSSKKLLLSDSGFYLCASTVDRGPPYEQYFGPGTRLTVT.

This chain's CDR3 is CAWSPGQDQETQYF. Here the CDR3 DNA reads TGTGCCTGGAGTCCGGGACAGGACCAAGAGACCCAGTACTTC. V gene TRBV30 combines with J gene TRBJ2-5; 8 bases are a match to TRBD1. This CDR3 region has 14 residues. Per germline, CDR1 GTSNPN and CDR2 SVGIG (reference sequence). V gave up 2 bases and J gave up 0 bases; unmatched junction bases: 2.

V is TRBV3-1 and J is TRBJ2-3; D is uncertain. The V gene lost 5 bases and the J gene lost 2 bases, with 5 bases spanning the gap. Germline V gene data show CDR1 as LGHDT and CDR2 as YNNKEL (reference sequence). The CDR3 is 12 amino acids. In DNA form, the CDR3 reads TGTGCCAGCAGCGATACCACAGATACGCAGTATTTT. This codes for CASSDTTDTQYF.

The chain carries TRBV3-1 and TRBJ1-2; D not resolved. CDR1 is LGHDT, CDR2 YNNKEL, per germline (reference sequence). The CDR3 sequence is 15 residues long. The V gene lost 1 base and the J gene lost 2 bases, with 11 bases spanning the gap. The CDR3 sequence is CASSQVRARNYGYTF. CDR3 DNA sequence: TGTGCCAGCAGCCAAGTAAGGGCAAGGAACTATGGCTACACCTTC.

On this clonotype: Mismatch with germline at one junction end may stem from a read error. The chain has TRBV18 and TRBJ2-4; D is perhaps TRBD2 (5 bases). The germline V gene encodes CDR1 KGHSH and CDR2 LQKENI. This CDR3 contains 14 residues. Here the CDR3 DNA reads TGTGCCAGCTCCCCACGCGAGGGAAGGAACATTCAGTACTTC. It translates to CASSPREGRNIQYF. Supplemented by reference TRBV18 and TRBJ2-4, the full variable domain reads NAGVMQNPRHLVRRRGQEARLRCSPMKGHSHVYWYRQLPEEGLKFMVYLQKENIIDESGMPKERFSAEFPKEGPSILRIQQVVRGDSAAYFCASSPREGRNIQYFGAGTRLSVL.

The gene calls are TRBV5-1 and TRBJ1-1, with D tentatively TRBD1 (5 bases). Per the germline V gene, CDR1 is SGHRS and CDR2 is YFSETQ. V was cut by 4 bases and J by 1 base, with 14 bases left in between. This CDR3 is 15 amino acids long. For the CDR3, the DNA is TGCGCCAGCAGCATGAGGGACGGCCAGAACACTGAAGCTTTCTTT. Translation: CASSMRDGQNTEAFF.

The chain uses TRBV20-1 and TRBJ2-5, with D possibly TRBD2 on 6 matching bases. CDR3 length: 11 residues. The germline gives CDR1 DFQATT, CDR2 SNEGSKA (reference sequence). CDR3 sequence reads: CSGEADRAQYF. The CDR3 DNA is TGCTCCGGGGAGGCCGATAGGGCCCAGTACTTC.

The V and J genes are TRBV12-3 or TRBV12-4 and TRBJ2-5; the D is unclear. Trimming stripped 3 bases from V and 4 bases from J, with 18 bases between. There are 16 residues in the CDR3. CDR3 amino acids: CASSLSGTANGETQYF. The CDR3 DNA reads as TGTGCCAGCAGTTTGAGTGGAACGGCTAATGGAGAGACCCAGTACTTC.

CDR3 DNA: TGTGCCTGGAGTGTAGCCGCAGATACGCAGTATTTT. This translates into CAWSVAADTQYF. V and J are TRBV30 and TRBJ2-3; D is unresolved. The length of the CDR3 is 12 residues. CDR1 is GTSNPN and CDR2 is SVGIG in the germline V gene (reference sequence). Trimming stripped 0 bases from V and 4 bases from J, with 5 bases between.

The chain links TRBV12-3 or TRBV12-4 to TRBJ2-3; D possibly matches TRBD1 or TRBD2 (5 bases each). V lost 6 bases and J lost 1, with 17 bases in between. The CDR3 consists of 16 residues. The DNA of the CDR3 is TGTGCCAGCAGCCATTTCAGGGAGAAAGGCACAGATACGCAGTATTTT. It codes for CASSHFREKGTDTQYF.

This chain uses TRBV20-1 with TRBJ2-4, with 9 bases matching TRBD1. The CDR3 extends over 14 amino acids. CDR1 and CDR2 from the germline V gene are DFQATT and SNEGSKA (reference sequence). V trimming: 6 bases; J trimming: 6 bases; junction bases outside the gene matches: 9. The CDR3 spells CSAQTGQGINIQYF. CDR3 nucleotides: TGCAGTGCGCAAACAGGACAGGGGATAAACATTCAGTACTTC.

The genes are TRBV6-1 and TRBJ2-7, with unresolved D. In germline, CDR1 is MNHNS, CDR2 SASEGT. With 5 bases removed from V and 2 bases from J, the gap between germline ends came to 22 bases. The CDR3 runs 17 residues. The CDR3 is CASSPVTPMAGTYEQYF. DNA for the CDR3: TGTGCCAGCAGTCCCGTGACACCCATGGCAGGTACCTACGAGCAGTACTTC.

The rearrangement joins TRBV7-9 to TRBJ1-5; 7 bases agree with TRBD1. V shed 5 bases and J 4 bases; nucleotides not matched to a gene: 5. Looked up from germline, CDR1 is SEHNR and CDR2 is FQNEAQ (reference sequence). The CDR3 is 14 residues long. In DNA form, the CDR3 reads TGTGCCAGCAGCCCGGGACAGTTTAATCAGCCCCAGCATTTT. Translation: CASSPGQFNQPQHF.

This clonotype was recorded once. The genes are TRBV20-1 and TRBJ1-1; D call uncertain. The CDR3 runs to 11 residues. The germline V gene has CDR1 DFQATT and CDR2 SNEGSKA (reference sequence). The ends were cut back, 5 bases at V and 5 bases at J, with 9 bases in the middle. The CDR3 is CSAPLGTEAFF. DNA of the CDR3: TGCAGTGCTCCCTTAGGGACTGAAGCTTTCTTT.

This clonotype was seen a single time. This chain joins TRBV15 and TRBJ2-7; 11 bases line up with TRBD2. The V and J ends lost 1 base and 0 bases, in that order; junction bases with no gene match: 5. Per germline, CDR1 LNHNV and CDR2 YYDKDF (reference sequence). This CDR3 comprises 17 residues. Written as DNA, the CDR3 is TGTGCCACCAGCAGAGGCCCTAGCGGGAGGTTCTCCTACGAGCAGTACTTC. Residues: CATSRGPSGRFSYEQYF.

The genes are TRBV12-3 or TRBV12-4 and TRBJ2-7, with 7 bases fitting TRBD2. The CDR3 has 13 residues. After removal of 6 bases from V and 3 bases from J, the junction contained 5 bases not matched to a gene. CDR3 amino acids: CASRAGRYYEQYF. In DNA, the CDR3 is TGTGCCAGCAGAGCGGGACGGTACTACGAGCAGTACTTC.

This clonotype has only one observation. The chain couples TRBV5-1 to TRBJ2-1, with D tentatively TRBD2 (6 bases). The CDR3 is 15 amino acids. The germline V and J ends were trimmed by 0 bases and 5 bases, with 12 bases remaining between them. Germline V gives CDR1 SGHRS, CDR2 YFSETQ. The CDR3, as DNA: TGCGCCAGCAGCTTGGGACTAGTTCTCGACAATGAGCAGTTCTTC. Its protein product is CASSLGLVLDNEQFF.

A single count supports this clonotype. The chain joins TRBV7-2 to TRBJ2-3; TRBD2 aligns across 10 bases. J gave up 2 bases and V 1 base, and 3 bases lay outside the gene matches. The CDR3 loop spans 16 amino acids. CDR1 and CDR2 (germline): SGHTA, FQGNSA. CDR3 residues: CASSLGTSGNTDTQYF. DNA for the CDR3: TGTGCCAGCAGCTTAGGGACTAGCGGAAACACAGATACGCAGTATTTT.

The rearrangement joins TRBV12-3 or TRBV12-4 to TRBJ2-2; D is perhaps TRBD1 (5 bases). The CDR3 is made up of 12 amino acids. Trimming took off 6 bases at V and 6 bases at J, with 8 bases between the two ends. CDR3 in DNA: TGTGCCAGCAGAGGGGCCGCCGGGGAGCTGTTTTTT. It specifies CASRGAAGELFF.

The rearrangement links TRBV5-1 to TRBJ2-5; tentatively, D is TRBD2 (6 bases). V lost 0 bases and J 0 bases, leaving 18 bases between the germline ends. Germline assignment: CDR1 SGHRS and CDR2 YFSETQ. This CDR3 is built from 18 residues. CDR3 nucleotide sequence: TGCGCCAGCAGCTTGGCCTCGGGGGTCGGATTGCACCAAGAGACCCAGTACTTC. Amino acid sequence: CASSLASGVGLHQETQYF. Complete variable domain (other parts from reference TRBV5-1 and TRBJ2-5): KAGVTQTPRYLIKTRGQQVTLSCSPISGHRSVSWYQQTPGQGLQFLFEYFSETQRNKGNFPGRFSGRQFSNSRSEMNVSTLELGDSALYLCASSLASGVGLHQETQYFGPGTRLLVL.

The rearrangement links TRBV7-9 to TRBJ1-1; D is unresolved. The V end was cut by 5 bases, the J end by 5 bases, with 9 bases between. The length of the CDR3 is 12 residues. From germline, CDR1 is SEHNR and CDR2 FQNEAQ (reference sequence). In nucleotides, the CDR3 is TGTGCCAGCAGCGCTCAGTGGACTGAAGCTTTCTTT. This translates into CASSAQWTEAFF.

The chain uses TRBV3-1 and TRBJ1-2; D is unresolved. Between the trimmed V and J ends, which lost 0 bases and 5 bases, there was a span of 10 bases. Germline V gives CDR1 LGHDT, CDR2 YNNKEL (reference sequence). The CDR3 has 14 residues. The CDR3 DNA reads TGTGCCAGCAGCCAAGATGTCAGGACTTATGGCTACACCTTC. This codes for CASSQDVRTYGYTF.

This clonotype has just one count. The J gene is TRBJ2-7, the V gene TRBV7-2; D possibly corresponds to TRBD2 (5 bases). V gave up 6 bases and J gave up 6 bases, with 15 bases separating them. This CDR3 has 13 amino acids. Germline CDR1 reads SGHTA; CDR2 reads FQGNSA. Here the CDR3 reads CASRAAARGEQYF. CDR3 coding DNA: TGTGCCAGCAGAGCTGCCGCTCGGGGCGAGCAGTACTTC.

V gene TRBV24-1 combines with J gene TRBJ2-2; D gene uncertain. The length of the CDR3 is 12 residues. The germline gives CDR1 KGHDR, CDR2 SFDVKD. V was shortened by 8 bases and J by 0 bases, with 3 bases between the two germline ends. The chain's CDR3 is CATISNTGELFF. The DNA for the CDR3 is TGTGCCACCATCTCGAACACCGGGGAGCTGTTTTTT.

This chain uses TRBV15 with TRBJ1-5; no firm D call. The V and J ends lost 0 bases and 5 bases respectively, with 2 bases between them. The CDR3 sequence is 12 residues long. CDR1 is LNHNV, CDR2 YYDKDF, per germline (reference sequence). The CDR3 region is CATSRDDQPQHF. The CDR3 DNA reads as TGTGCCACCAGCAGAGACGATCAGCCCCAGCATTTT.

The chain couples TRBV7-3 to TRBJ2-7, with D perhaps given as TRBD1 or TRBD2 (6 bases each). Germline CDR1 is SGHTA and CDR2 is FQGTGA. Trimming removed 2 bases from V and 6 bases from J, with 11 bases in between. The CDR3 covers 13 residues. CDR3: CASSLLGGGEQYF. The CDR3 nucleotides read TGTGCCAGCAGCTTATTAGGGGGAGGCGAGCAGTACTTC.

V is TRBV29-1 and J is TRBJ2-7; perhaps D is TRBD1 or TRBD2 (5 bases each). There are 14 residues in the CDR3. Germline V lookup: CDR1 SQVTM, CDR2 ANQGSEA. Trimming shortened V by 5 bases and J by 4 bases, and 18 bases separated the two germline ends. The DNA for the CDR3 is TGCAGCGTTACAGTATCGGGACCAGTGTACGAGCAGTACTTC. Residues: CSVTVSGPVYEQYF.

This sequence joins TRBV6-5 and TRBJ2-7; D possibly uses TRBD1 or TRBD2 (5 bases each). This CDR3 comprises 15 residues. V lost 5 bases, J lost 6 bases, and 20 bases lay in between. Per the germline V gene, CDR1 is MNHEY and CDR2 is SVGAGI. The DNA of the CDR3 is TGTGCCAGCAGTCTACAAGGGACCGGAGGAGCCGAGCAGTACTTC. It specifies CASSLQGTGGAEQYF.

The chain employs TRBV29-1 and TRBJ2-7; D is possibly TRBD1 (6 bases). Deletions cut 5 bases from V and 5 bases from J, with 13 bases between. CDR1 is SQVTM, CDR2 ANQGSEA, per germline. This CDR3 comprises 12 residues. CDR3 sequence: CSVSRTVDEQYF. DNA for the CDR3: TGCAGCGTTTCCCGGACAGTGGACGAGCAGTACTTC.